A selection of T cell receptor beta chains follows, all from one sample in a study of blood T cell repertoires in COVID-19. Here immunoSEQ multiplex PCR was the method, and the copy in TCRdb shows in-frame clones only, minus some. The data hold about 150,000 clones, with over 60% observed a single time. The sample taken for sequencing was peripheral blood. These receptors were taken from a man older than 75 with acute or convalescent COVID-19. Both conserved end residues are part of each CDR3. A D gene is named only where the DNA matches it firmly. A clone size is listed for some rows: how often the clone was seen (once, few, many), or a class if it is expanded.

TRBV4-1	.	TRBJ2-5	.	TGCGCCAGCAGCCAGTCTGGACAGACCCTAGAGACCCAGTACTTC	CASSQSGQTLETQYF
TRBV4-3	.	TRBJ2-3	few	TGCGCCAGCAGCCAAGATTCAAGCTTTGTCACAGATACGCAGTATTTT	CASSQDSSFVTDTQYF
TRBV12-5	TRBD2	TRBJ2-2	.	TGTGCTAGTGGTTTGGGACTAGCGGGTCCAACCGGGGAGCTGTTTTTT	CASGLGLAGPTGELFF
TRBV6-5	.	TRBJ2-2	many	TGTGCCAGCAAAAGACAGTCGGCGAACACCGGGGAGCTGTTTTTT	CASKRQSANTGELFF
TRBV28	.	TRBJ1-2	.	TGTGCCAGCAGTGAGGTGGCGGGGGGCTACACCTTC	CASSEVAGGYTF
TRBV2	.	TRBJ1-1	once	TGTGCCAGCGCGAGGAACACTGAAGCTTTCTTT	CASARNTEAFF
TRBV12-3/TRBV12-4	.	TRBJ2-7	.	TGTGCCAGCAGTCGGGGGATGTACGAGCAGTACTTC	CASSRGMYEQYF
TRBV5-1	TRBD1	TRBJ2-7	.	TGCGCCAGCAGAACGGACAGGGGACGGGAGCAGTACTTC	CASRTDRGREQYF
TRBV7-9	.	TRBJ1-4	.	TGTGCCAGCAGCGGATGGGTGGGGGCAGGTAATGAAAAACTGTTTTTT	CASSGWVGAGNEKLFF
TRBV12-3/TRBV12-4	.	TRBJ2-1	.	TGTGCCGGTGGGGACATCAATGAGCAGTTCTTC	CAGGDINEQFF
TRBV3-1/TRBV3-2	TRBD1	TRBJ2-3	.	TGTGCCAGCAGCATAGGGACAGGCGGAAATACGCAGTATTTT	CASSIGTGGNTQYF
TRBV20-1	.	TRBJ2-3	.	TGCAGTCCCACAGGTTCGGATACGCAGTATTTT	CSPTGSDTQYF
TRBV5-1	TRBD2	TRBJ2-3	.	TGCGCCAGCAGCTTGGGGACTAGCGGGATATACACGCAGTATTTT	CASSLGTSGIYTQYF
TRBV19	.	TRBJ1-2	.	TGTGCCAGTAGTATTTCAGTCTATGGCTACACCTTC	CASSISVYGYTF
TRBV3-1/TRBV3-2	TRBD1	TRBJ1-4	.	TGTGCCAGCTCAGACAGGGTTAATGAAAAACTGTTTTTT	CASSDRVNEKLFF
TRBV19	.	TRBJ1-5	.	TGTGCCAGTAGTATGGGGGGTAGCAATCAGCCCCAGCATTTT	CASSMGGSNQPQHF
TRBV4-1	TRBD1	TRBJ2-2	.	TGCGCCAGCAGCCAAGAGACAGGGGATATGTCCTCTAACACCGGGGAGCTGTTTTTT	CASSQETGDMSSNTGELFF
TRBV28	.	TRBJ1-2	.	TGTGCCAGCAGTTCGGGGGGATACTCAGCGTATGGCTACACCTTC	CASSSGGYSAYGYTF
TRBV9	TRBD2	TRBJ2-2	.	TGTGCCAGCAGCGCCTCGGGACTACACACCGGGGAGCTGTTTTTT	CASSASGLHTGELFF
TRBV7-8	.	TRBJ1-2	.	TGTGCCAGCAGCCAAACAGCTAATGGCTACACCTTC	CASSQTANGYTF
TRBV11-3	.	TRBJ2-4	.	TGTGCCAGCAGCCCAGTGGCAGGGGCCAAAAACATTCAGTACTTC	CASSPVAGAKNIQYF
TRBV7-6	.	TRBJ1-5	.	TGTGCCAGCAGCTTAGGTGCAACGAGGGGGAGCAATCAGCCCCAGCATTTT	CASSLGATRGSNQPQHF
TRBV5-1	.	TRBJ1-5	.	TGCGCCAGCAGCCTGCAGGGAAATCAGCCCCAGCATTTT	CASSLQGNQPQHF